This T cell receptor beta chain comes out of a study of patients and donors after allogeneic stem cell transplantation. TCRdb re-analysed the RT-PCR reads in MiXCR, keeping a single row per CDR3 protein. Of 800,000 to 1,000,000 distinct CDR3 sequences detected, roughly 18% appear once; the ten largest clones hold 5% to 6.5%. In germline, CDR1 is MNHNS, CDR2 SASEGT. The CDR3 sequence is 14 residues long. V lost 0 bases and J 8 bases, leaving 8 bases between the germline ends. The source is a human donor who was either an allogeneic HSCT recipient or a stem cell or donor lymphocyte infusion donor (not recorded which). It is not recorded whose cells these are; they may come from a transplant donor. The chain carries TRBV6-1 and TRBJ1-6; no clear D gene. Sequenced: blood, either unsorted or a sorted T cell fraction (not recorded which). CDR3 in DNA: TGTGCCAGCAGTGAAGCTGAAAATGATTCACCCCTCCACTTT. Amino acids: CASSEAENDSPLHF.